A selection of T cell receptor beta chains follows, all from one sample in a study of beta chain features in type 1 diabetes. The data were produced by immunoSEQ multiplex PCR, yet TCRdb's version contains in-frame clones alone and is incomplete. The sample yields approximately 120,000 clones, 30% to 50% seen once. The sequenced sample was stem cell memory CD4+ T cells from blood. The receptors derive from a woman aged 18 to 35 in good health. Each CDR3 is given with its conserved first and last residue. Part of the rows lack a size; the others show once, few, many or a class for expanded clones.

v_gene,j_gene,abundance,CDR3aa
TRBV19,TRBJ1-5,few,CASSILGGNQPQHF
TRBV29-1,TRBJ2-7,.,CSVVVLAGVGEQYF
TRBV5-1,TRBJ2-3,.,CASSFRDTDTQYF
TRBV28,TRBJ2-4,few,CASSFWAGNIQYF
TRBV7-2,TRBJ2-3,.,CASSSRLAGGTDTQYF
TRBV2,TRBJ2-1,.,CASSALARANSNEQFF
TRBV6-6,TRBJ1-2,few,CASTDTGQGAYGYTF
TRBV6-5,TRBJ2-3,.,CASSNLAGGRNTQYF
TRBV29-1,TRBJ2-3,few,CSGSGTSGYGSTDTQYF
TRBV30,TRBJ2-4,.,CAWSVPRLAKNIQYF
TRBV9,TRBJ1-4,.,CASSVGGRSANEKLFF
TRBV30,.,few,CAWSWSSSYEQYF
TRBV5-8,TRBJ1-1,.,CASTRGWTEAFF
TRBV19,TRBJ1-2,few,CASSSSTGSRGYTF
TRBV28,TRBJ2-1,.,CASSLETDISYNEQFF
TRBV29-1,TRBJ2-1,few,CSVERDSYNEQFF
TRBV5-1,TRBJ2-1,.,CASSLGTSGNNEQFF
TRBV15,TRBJ2-7,few,CATSSSDRDEQYF
TRBV4-2,TRBJ1-2,.,CASSQIDRDLTGYTF
TRBV5-1,TRBJ2-5,.,CASSLDSGSSRAQYF
TRBV28,TRBJ2-1,.,CASSPGQGLYNEQFF
TRBV29-1,TRBJ2-1,few,CSGATGPTKYNEQFF
TRBV10-3,TRBJ1-4,few,CAISTGQGGTNEKLFF
TRBV11-2,TRBJ2-3,.,CASSLVSGADTQYF
TRBV28,TRBJ1-2,.,CASRYLGVNYGYTF
TRBV25-1,TRBJ1-4,.,CASSARGSYDEKLFF
TRBV10-3,TRBJ2-7,.,CAISEFQGNEQYF
TRBV5-1,TRBJ2-6,.,CASSFQSGANVLTF
TRBV2,TRBJ1-1,.,CASSVEPTMNTEAFF
TRBV27,TRBJ2-1,.,CASSSRRRGRNEQFF
TRBV6-5,TRBJ1-3,.,CASSYSKGIAGNTIYF
TRBV5-1,TRBJ1-3,.,CASTAGRGNTIYF
TRBV5-4,TRBJ2-5,.,CASSSPSGRGETQYF
TRBV6-1,TRBJ1-2,.,CASSDRRDYGYTF
TRBV5-4,TRBJ2-4,.,CASSLDWSARNIQYF
TRBV5-1,TRBJ2-5,.,CASSLGLAGGSHRNFQETQYF
TRBV7-3,TRBJ2-7,.,CAILRGFYEQYF
TRBV6-6,TRBJ1-5,.,CASSPRDRGGQPQHF
TRBV23-1,TRBJ2-5,few,CASSLGGRPGETQYF
TRBV18,TRBJ2-7,.,CASGGQFSYEQYF
TRBV29-1,TRBJ2-5,few,CSVAVAGVGETQYF
TRBV30,TRBJ1-1,.,CAWRQMNTEAFF
TRBV9,TRBJ2-1,.,CASSARTSGNYNEQFF
TRBV28,TRBJ2-7,.,CASSLGHFEQYF
TRBV29-1,TRBJ2-3,.,CSVRTGGNTDTQYF
TRBV7-8,TRBJ1-2,.,CASSLVFTPGVYGYTF
TRBV28,TRBJ1-1,.,CASRPQGGIEAFF
TRBV7-2,TRBJ2-5,.,CASMTGGGLQETQYF
TRBV29-1,TRBJ2-1,.,CSVDGLLAGEVGNEQFF
TRBV7-2,TRBJ2-2,.,CASSLAVELFF
TRBV6-5,TRBJ1-4,.,CASSPRTGGSEKLFF
TRBV9,TRBJ2-1,few,CASSVTTGDEQFF
TRBV7-9,TRBJ2-3,few,CASSRTSIVDTQYF
TRBV7-6,TRBJ2-1,.,CASSLDGRAYNEQFF
TRBV28,TRBJ2-2,.,CASRTGRATGELFF
TRBV7-2,TRBJ1-4,.,CASSPIGNEKLFF
TRBV11-3,TRBJ2-5,few,CASSLGLARQETQYF
TRBV7-9,TRBJ2-1,few,CASTTDNEQFF
TRBV28,TRBJ1-2,.,CASSPGGIYYGYTF